This T cell receptor beta chain was recorded in a study of shared clonotypes between healthy human individuals. The study, taken as a whole, reports: Several donors held approximately 4.5% of naive CD4 clonotypes in common. The low donor count limited represented genetic and exposure-history diversity.

The authors split each subset's genomic DNA evenly across several immunoSEQ plates. The assay was immunoSEQ multiplex PCR, and TCRdb's table has in-frame clones only and misses some. Altogether approximately 1,500,000 clones are present, 96% being singletons, with the ten largest covering about 1%. Caucasian adults residing in Nashville, Tennessee made up all the donors. As to this clone: What it binds is not known.

J lost 4 bases, V lost 0 bases, and 6 bases had no gene match. CDR3 size: 16 residues. Germline lookup yields CDR1 SGDLS and CDR2 YYNGEE. This sequence originates from a young man in good health. The chain joins TRBV9 to TRBJ2-3, with 9 bases lining up with TRBD2. The sample taken for sequencing was naive CD4+ T cells sorted from blood. This sample's subset: CD45RA+ positively selected. The CDR3 DNA follows: TGTGCCAGCAGCGTAGACTATAGCGGGAGTGCAGATACGCAGTATTTT. As protein: CASSVDYSGSADTQYF.